These T cell receptor beta chains were read from a single sample in a study of identical twins. From the 5' RACE reads, TCRdb called clonotypes with MiXCR, one entry per CDR3 protein. Among 1.5 million or so distinct CDR3 sequences listed, 32% were seen once. The sequenced sample consisted of cord blood. Receptors originate from a newborn girl in good health. Both conserved end residues are trimmed from each CDR3. Size tells how often a clone was seen (once, few, many) or the class of an expanded clone, and some rows leave it out.

>TRBV20-1|TRBJ1-6|NA
SARSRTGASSYNSPLH
>TRBV9|TRBJ2-7|NA
ASSVGIRPGGQY
>TRBV3-1|TRBJ1-1|NA
ASSQALTGSTEAF
>TRBV3-1|TRBJ1-2|NA
ASSPEDRGLYGYT
>TRBV2|TRBJ2-7|NA
ASSWLAGGVSYEQY
>TRBV3-1|TRBJ2-7|few
ASSTPNEQY
>TRBV12-3/TRBV12-4|TRBJ2-7|NA
ASSFGEMGGYEQY
>TRBV5-1|TRBJ2-7|few
ASSGGLTVNSYEQY
>TRBV21-1|TRBJ2-3|once
ASSTGTSGRLDTDTQY
>TRBV6-5|TRBJ1-1|few
ASSYTGAGGGGTEAF
>TRBV20-1|TRBJ1-1|once
SAPSLNTEAF
>TRBV20-1|TRBJ1-2|few
SARTQVYGYT
>TRBV14|TRBJ2-7|few
ASSQTRAYEQY
>TRBV12-3/TRBV12-4|TRBJ2-3|NA
ASSPTGVKDTQY
>TRBV20-1|TRBJ1-6|NA
SARDRESYNSPLH
>TRBV27|TRBJ2-1|NA
ASSLKTYNEQF
>TRBV7-7|NA|NA
ANSPGPPAYEQY
>TRBV29-1|TRBJ1-4|few
SVKALEKLF
>TRBV12-3/TRBV12-4|TRBJ1-1|NA
ASSTGLGANTEAF
>TRBV28|TRBJ1-4|few
ASSLKLWEKLF
>TRBV10-2|TRBJ2-7|NA
ASKTDSYEQY
>TRBV29-1|TRBJ2-7|many
SAAATASSYEQY
>TRBV5-4|TRBJ2-6|NA
ASSLGSNSGANVLT
>TRBV27|TRBJ1-2|NA
AGSRAPDRYRGYGYT
>TRBV13|TRBJ2-3|few
ASSLKLGGDTQY
>TRBV5-1|TRBJ1-2|many
ASSFGNGYT
>TRBV5-1|TRBJ1-2|few
ASSGQAYYGYT
>TRBV1|TRBJ1-5|NA
TSSRGQGDYSNQPQH
>TRBV2|TRBJ1-2|NA
ASRVIGYT
>TRBV20-1|TRBJ2-7|many
SARDSRSYEQY
>TRBV20-1|TRBJ1-2|few
SARPTGGSYGYT
>TRBV20-1|TRBJ1-2|many
SASSRGYT
>TRBV10-3|TRBJ1-6|few
AISAVGVSYSPLH
>TRBV4-1|TRBJ1-2|NA
ASSPQPGQGSYT
>TRBV4-2|TRBJ2-5|NA
ASSQHPGLAGEETQY
>TRBV6-6|NA|NA
ASSYTGQDEQY
>TRBV2|TRBJ2-1|NA
ASSELLIRTGGRDEQF
>TRBV24-1|TRBJ2-3|NA
ATSDQGQWATDTQY
>TRBV20-1|TRBJ1-2|few
SWDRDNYGYT
>TRBV28|TRBJ2-5|few
ASSLELAGGETQY
>TRBV20-1|TRBJ2-5|NA
SARSTRAGGQYNEQY
>TRBV20-1|TRBJ2-3|NA
SARAGGITDTQY
>TRBV4-2|TRBJ1-1|NA
ASSHRTGTNTEAF
>TRBV12-3/TRBV12-4|TRBJ2-7|few
ASSLDPGQGSYEQY
>TRBV7-9|TRBJ1-1|NA
ASSSGTGPTEAF
>TRBV29-1|TRBJ1-1|NA
SGYDGGTEAF
>TRBV27|TRBJ1-5|NA
ASSLFWGQGVSNQPQH
>TRBV7-8|TRBJ1-5|NA
ASSQSRQTNQPQH
>TRBV10-3|TRBJ2-7|NA
AISESAFGYEQY
>TRBV18|TRBJ2-5|few
ASSPGQLSSYNEQY
>TRBV7-9|TRBJ1-1|few
ASRGGGVNTEAF
>TRBV27|TRBJ2-7|many
ASSSRQGYEQY
>TRBV6-5|TRBJ1-4|few
ASSRGTGGGKLF
>TRBV2|TRBJ2-7|NA
ASNPGLAGNEQY
>TRBV2|TRBJ2-1|NA
ASRDSPSSYNEQF